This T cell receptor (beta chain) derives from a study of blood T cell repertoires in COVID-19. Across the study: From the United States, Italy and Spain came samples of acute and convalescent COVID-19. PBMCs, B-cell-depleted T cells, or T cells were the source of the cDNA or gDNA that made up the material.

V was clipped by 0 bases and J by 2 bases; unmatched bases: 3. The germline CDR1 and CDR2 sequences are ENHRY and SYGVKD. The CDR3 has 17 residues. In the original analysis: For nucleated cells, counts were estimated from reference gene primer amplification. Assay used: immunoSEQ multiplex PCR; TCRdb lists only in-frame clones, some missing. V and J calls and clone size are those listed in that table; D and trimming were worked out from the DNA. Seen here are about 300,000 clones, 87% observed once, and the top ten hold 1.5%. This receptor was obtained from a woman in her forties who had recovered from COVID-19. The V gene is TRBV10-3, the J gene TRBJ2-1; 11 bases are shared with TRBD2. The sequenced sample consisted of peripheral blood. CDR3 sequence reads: CAISESETSGAYNEQFF. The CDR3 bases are TGTGCCATCAGTGAGTCGGAGACTAGCGGGGCCTACAATGAGCAGTTCTTC.